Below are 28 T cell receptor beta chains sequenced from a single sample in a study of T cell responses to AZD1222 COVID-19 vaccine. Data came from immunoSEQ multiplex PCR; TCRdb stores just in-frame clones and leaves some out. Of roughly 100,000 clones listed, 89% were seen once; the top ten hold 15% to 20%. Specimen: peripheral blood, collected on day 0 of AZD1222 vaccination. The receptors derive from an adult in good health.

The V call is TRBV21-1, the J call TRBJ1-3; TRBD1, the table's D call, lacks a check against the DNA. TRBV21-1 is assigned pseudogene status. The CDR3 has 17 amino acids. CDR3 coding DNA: TGTGCCAGCAGCAAAGGGGACAGGGACCCCTCTGGAAACACCATATATTTT. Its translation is CASSKGDRDPSGNTIYF.

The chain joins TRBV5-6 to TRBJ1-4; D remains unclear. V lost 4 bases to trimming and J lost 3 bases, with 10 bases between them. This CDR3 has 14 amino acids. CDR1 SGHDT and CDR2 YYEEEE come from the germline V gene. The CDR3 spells CASSNGPSNEKLFF. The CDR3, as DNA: TGTGCCAGCAGCAACGGGCCGTCTAATGAAAAACTGTTTTTT.

CDR3 in amino acids: CASSAGTASGNTIYF. The CDR3, as DNA: TGTGCCAGCAGCGCCGGGACTGCCTCTGGAAACACCATATATTTT. The chain uses TRBV9 and TRBJ1-3, with TRBD1 as a possible D gene (5 bases). CDR1 is SGDLS, CDR2 YYNGEE, per germline. The CDR3 loop spans 15 amino acids. Trimming cost V 3 bases and J 0 bases, with 10 bases left between them.

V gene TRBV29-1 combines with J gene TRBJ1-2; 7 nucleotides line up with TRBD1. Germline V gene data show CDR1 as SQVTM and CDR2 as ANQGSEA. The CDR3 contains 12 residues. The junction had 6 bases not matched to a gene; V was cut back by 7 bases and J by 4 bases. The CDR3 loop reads CSEWTGGYGYTF. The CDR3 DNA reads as TGCAGCGAGTGGACAGGCGGCTATGGCTACACCTTC. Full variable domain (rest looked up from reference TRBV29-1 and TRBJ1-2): SAVISQKPSRDICQRGTSLTIQCQVDSQVTMMFWYRQQPGQSLTLIATANQGSEATYESGFVIDKFPISRPNLTFSTLTVSNMSPEDSSIYLCSEWTGGYGYTFGSGTRLTVV.

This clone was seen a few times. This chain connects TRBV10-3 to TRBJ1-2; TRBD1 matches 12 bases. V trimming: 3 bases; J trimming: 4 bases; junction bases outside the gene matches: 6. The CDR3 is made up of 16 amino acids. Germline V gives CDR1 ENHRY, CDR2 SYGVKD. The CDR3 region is CAISDYRDRGPYGYTF. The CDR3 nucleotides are TGTGCCATCAGTGACTACCGGGACAGGGGGCCCTATGGCTACACCTTC.

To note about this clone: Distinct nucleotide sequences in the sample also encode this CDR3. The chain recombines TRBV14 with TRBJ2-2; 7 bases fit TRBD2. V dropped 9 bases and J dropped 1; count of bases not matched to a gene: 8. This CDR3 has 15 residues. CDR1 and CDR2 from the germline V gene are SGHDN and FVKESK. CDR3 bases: TGTGCCAGTAAAGTGGGAGGGCTGAACACCGGGGAGCTGTTTTTT. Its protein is CASKVGGLNTGELFF.

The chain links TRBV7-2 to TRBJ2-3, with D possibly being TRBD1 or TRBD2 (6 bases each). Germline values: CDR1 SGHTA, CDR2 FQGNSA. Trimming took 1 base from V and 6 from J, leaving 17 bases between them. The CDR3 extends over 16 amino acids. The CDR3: CASSLVRWGAGDTQYF. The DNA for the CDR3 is TGTGCCAGCAGCTTAGTACGGTGGGGGGCCGGGGATACGCAGTATTTT.

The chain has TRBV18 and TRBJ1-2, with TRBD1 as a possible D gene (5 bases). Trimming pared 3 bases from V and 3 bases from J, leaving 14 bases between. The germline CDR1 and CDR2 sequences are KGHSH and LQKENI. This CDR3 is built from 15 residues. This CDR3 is CASSPAGDSDYGYTF. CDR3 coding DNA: TGTGCCAGCTCACCCGCCGGGGACTCTGACTATGGCTACACCTTC.

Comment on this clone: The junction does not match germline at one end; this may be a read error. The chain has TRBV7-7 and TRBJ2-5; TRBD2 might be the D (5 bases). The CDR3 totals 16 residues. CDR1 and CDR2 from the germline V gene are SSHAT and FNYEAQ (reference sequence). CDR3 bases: TGTGCTAGCAGCGGAGTAGCCGGTGCCCCCCAAGAGACCCAGTACTTC. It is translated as CASSGVAGAPQETQYF.

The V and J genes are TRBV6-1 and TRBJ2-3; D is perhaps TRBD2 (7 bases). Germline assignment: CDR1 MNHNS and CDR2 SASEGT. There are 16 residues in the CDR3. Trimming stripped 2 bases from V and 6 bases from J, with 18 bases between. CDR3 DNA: TGTGCCAGCAGTGAAATAGGTGGGGGGGCAGGTGATACGCAGTATTTT. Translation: CASSEIGGGAGDTQYF.

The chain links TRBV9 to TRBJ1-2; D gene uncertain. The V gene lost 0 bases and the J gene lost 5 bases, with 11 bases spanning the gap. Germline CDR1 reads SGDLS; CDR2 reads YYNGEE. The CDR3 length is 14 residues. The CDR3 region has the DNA TGTGCCAGCAGCGTAGACGAGGGCGTGTATGGCTACACCTTC. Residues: CASSVDEGVYGYTF.

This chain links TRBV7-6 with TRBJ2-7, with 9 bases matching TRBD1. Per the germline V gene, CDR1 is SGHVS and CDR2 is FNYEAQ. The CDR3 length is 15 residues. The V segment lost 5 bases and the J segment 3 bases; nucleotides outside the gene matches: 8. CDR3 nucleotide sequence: TGTGCCAGCAGCGACCCGGGACAGGGTGTCTACGAGCAGTACTTC. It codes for CASSDPGQGVYEQYF.

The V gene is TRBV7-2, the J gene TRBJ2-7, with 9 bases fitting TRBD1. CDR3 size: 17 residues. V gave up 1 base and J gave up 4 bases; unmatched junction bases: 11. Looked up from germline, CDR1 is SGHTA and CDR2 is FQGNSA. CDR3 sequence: CASSLVRLRTGEYEQYF. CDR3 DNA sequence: TGTGCCAGCAGCTTAGTACGACTCAGGACAGGGGAATACGAGCAGTACTTC.

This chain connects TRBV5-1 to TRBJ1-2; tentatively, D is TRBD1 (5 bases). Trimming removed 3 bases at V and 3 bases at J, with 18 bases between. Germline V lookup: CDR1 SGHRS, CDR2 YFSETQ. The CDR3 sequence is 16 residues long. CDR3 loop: CASSSGTDSLDYGYTF. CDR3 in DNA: TGCGCCAGCAGCTCCGGGACGGACTCCCTGGACTATGGCTACACCTTC.

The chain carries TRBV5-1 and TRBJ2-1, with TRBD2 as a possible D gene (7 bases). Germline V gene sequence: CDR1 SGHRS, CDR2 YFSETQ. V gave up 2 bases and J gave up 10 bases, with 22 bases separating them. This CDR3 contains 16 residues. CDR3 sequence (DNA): TGCGCCAGCAGCTTTTCAGTGGGGGGGGCTTCGGAGGAGCAGTTCTTC. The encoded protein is CASSFSVGGASEEQFF.

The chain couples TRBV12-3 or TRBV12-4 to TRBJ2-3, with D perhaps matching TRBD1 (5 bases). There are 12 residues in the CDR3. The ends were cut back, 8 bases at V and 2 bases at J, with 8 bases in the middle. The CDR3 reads CASSTATDTQYF. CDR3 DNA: TGTGCCAGCTCGACAGCCACAGATACGCAGTATTTT.

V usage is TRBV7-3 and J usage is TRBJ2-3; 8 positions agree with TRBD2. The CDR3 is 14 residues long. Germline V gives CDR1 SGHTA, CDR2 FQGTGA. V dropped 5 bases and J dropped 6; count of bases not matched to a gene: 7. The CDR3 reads CASSPGLGIDTQYF. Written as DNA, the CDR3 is TGTGCCAGCAGCCCGGGACTAGGGATCGATACGCAGTATTTT.

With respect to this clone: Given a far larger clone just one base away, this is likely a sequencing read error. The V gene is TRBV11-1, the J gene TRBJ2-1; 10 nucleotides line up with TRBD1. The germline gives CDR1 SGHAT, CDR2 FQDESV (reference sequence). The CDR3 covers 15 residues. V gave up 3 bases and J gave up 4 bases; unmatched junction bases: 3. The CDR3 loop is CASSFGTGVYNEQFF. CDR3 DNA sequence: TGTGCCAGCAGCTTCGGGACAGGGGTGTACAATGAGCAGTTCTTC.

This CDR3 reads CASSQTSASSYNEQFF. CDR3 DNA: TGTGCCAGCAGCCAGACTAGTGCGAGCTCCTACAATGAGCAGTTCTTC. V and J are TRBV5-5 and TRBJ2-1, with a possible D match to TRBD2 (6 bases). V shed 4 bases and J shed 0 bases, with 14 bases lying between them. This CDR3 contains 16 residues. Germline values: CDR1 SGHKS, CDR2 YYEKEE (reference sequence).

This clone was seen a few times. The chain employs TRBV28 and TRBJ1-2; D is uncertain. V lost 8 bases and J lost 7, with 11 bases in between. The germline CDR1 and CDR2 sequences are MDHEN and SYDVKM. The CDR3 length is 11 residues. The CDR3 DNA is TGTGCCAGCGGGAACGCGGGTGGCTACACCTTC. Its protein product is CASGNAGGYTF.

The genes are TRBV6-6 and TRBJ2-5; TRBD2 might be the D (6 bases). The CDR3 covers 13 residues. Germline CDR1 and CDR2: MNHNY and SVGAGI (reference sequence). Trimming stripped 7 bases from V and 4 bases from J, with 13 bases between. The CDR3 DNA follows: TGTGCCAGCACCCACGCGGGATTAGAGACCCAGTACTTC. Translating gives CASTHAGLETQYF.

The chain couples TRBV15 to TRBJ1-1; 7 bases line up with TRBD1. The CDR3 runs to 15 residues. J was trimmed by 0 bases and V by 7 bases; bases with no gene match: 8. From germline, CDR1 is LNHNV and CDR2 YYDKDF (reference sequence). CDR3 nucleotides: TGTGCCACCATCCGAGAAGGGGGCTTGAACACTGAAGCTTTCTTT. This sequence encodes CATIREGGLNTEAFF.

The chain's CDR3 is CASSQAGRNYGYTF. The DNA of the CDR3 is TGTGCCAGCAGCCAAGCGGGCAGAAACTATGGCTACACCTTC. V is TRBV3-1 (or the pseudogene TRBV3-2) and J is TRBJ1-2; D gene ambiguous. The germline gives CDR1 LGHDT, CDR2 YNNKEL (reference sequence). V gave up 1 base and J gave up 2 bases, with 8 bases separating them. The CDR3 is made up of 14 amino acids.

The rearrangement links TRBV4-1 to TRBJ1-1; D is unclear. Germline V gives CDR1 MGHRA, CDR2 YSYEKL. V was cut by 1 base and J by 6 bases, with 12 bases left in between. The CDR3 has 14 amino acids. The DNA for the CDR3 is TGCGCCAGCAGCCAAGTGTCGCAAAACGCTGAAGCTTTCTTT. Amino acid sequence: CASSQVSQNAEAFF.

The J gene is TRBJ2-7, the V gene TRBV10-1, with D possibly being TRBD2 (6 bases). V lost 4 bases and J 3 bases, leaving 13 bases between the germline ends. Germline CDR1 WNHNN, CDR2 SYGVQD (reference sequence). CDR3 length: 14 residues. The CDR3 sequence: CASSAGPAGYEQYF. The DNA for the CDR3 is TGCGCCAGCAGTGCGGGGCCAGCGGGCTACGAGCAGTACTTC.

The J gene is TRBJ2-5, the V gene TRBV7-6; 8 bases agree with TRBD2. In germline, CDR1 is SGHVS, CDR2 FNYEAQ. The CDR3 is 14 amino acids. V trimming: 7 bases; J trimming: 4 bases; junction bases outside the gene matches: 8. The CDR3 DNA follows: TGTGCCAGCACTCTGCGGGGGGTCGGAGAGACCCAGTACTTC. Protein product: CASTLRGVGETQYF. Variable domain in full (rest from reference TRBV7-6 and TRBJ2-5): GAGVSQSPRYKVTKRGQDVALRCDPISGHVSLYWYRQALGQGPEFLTYFNYEAQQDKSGLPNDRFSAERPEGSISTLTIQRTEQRDSAMYRCASTLRGVGETQYFGPGTRLLVL.

The CDR3 protein is CASSPRGREEVDSPLHF. In nucleotides, the CDR3 is TGCGCCAGCAGCCCCAGGGGGAGGGAGGAAGTTGATTCACCCCTCCACTTT. The rearrangement joins TRBV4-1 to TRBJ1-6; the match to TRBD1 covers 7 bases. Germline V gene lookup returns CDR1 MGHRA and CDR2 YSYEKL. The length of the CDR3 is 17 residues. V lost 4 bases, J lost 8 bases, and 14 bases stayed unmatched.

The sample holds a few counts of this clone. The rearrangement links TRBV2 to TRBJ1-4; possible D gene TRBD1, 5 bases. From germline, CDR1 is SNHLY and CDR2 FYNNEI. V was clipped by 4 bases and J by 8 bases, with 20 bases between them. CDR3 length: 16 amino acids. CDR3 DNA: TGTGCCAGCAGTGCGGTGACGGGGACGCGGGAGGAAAAACTGTTTTTT. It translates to CASSAVTGTREEKLFF.